Here is one T cell receptor beta chain with its context. Autoimmune disease history or systemic immunosuppression was exclusionary. Samples of blood were obtained at baseline, on cycle 4 day 1, and on cycle 7 day 1. From germline, CDR1 is SGHDT and CDR2 YYEEEE. This CDR3 region has 17 residues. V gave up 6 bases and J gave up 0 bases; unmatched junction bases: 10. TCRdb's copy holds only in-frame clones and misses some; the assay was immunoSEQ multiplex PCR. The table lists tens of thousands of clones, approximately 90% of them singletons. The entry originates in a study of OX40 agonist ivuxolimab in advanced cancers.

This chain joins TRBV5-6 and TRBJ2-5; 11 bases are a match to TRBD2. This TCR derives from an adult with an advanced solid tumor such as melanoma, head and neck, liver or kidney cancer. The sample consisted of CD4+ or CD8+ T cells sorted from blood, taken in a trial of the OX40 agonist ivuxolimab. CDR3 nucleotide sequence: TGTGCCAGCATCTACAGTCCGGGACTAGCGGACCAAGAGACCCAGTACTTC. Its translation is CASIYSPGLADQETQYF.